These 6 T cell receptor beta chains originate from one sample sequenced in a study of cytomegalovirus exposure and HLA in healthy donors (dated by TCRdb to 2016 to 2017). Library preparation was by the immunoSEQ multiplex PCR assay. This immuneACCESS table, as held by TCRdb, lists in-frame sequences with V and J called but not all clones. Of the missing ones, under half trace to an unresolved V gene in checked studies; the others have no known cause. This sample lists about 82,000 clones; 85% to 95% were detected once. The ten largest clones capture about 0.68% of the sample. What was sequenced was PBMCs. The receptors were sampled from a man younger than 35 in good health and CMV-seronegative.

J is TRBJ2-7 and V is TRBV28; D remains ambiguous. V dropped 2 bases and J dropped 2 bases, with 10 bases sitting between them. CDR3 length: 14 residues. Germline loops: CDR1 MDHEN, CDR2 SYDVKM. CDR3 region: CASSLVEAPYEQYF. DNA of the CDR3: TGTGCCAGCAGTTTAGTTGAGGCCCCCTACGAGCAGTACTTC.

This clone was seen a single time. The rearrangement links TRBV30 to TRBJ2-7, with a possible D match to TRBD2 (6 bases). Trimming stripped 3 bases from V and 2 bases from J, with 17 bases between. CDR3 length: 15 residues. Germline CDR1 GTSNPN, CDR2 SVGIG (reference sequence). The CDR3 DNA sequence: TGTGCCTGGAGCCTAGGGTCGGGAGCTACCTACGAGCAGTACTTC. It is translated as CAWSLGSGATYEQYF.

The table lists this clone with a count of one. The V call is TRBV6-5, the J call TRBJ2-5; a possible D gene is TRBD1 (5 bases). In germline, CDR1 is MNHEY, CDR2 SVGAGI. The CDR3 covers 14 residues. The ends were cut back, 5 bases at V and 5 bases at J, with 15 bases in the middle. CDR3 nucleotide sequence: TGTGCCAGCAGTAAACTGGGGCTCGTGGAGACCCAGTACTTC. The encoded protein is CASSKLGLVETQYF.

This clone was detected a few times. The chain has TRBV27 and TRBJ2-7, with 7 bases lining up with TRBD1. The CDR3 extends over 16 amino acids. Germline V lookup: CDR1 MNHEY, CDR2 SMNVEV (reference sequence). V shed 0 bases and J 0 bases; nucleotides not matched to a gene: 5. The CDR3 DNA is TGTGCCAGCAGTTTATCAACGACAGGGCCCTCCTACGAGCAGTACTTC. It translates to CASSLSTTGPSYEQYF.

The V call is TRBV7-9, the J call TRBJ1-4; D is unresolved. Germline CDR1 reads SEHNR; CDR2 reads FQNEAQ (reference sequence). V was cut by 3 bases and J by 10 bases, with 15 bases left in between. The CDR3 has 14 residues. The CDR3 spells CASSLSSGVRKLFF. CDR3 in DNA: TGTGCCAGCAGCTTGTCTAGCGGAGTGCGAAAACTGTTTTTT.

The genes are TRBV11-2 and TRBJ2-7; perhaps TRBD1 as D (6 bases). With 4 bases removed from V and 0 bases from J, the gap between germline ends came to 10 bases. From germline, CDR1 is SGHAT and CDR2 FQNNGV. The CDR3 extends over 14 amino acids. The CDR3 protein is CASSWGRNSYEQYF. The CDR3 DNA reads as TGTGCCAGCAGCTGGGGGCGGAACTCCTACGAGCAGTACTTC.